Below, 31 T cell receptor beta chains from the same sample are listed, as sequenced in a study of vaccination and CD4 T cells after COVID-19. Treatment indicated: approximately nine-day PBMC culture with coronavirus spike peptide pools or control peptides (ViraFEST assay). The Oncomine TCR Beta short-read assay sequenced DNA from cultured CD4+ T cells. TCRdb processed the PCR reads anew with MiXCR; each CDR3 protein has one entry. Among approximately 26,000 distinct CDR3 sequences listed, 40% to 50% were seen once. No antigen is known for these receptors. The sequencing sample was made of CD4+ T cells from blood, cultured in vitro. Source of these receptors: a human donor who had recovered from COVID-19.

The chain recombines TRBV7-9 with TRBJ1-1; possibly TRBD1 for D (5 bases). Per the germline V gene, CDR1 is SEHNR and CDR2 is FQNEAQ (reference sequence). Trimming shortened V by 0 bases and J by 6 bases, and 11 bases separated the two germline ends. The CDR3 has 14 amino acids. The CDR3 loop reads CASSLAGGAPEAFF. The CDR3 DNA reads TGTGCCAGCAGCTTAGCGGGAGGGGCGCCTGAAGCTTTCTTT.

This clonotype was detected only a few times. The chain couples TRBV7-2 to TRBJ1-6; D may be TRBD1 (5 bases). The V and J ends lost 1 base and 10 bases respectively, with 11 bases between them. Germline-derived CDR1 and CDR2 are SGHTA and FQGNSA. The length of the CDR3 is 14 residues. CDR3 region: CASSLEGAGSPLHF. The CDR3 nucleotides read TGTGCCAGCAGCTTAGAAGGGGCTGGGTCACCCCTCCACTTT.

J is TRBJ2-7 and V is TRBV7-9; TRBD1 aligns across 12 bases. V shed 5 bases, J shed 5 bases, and the junction held 7 bases outside the gene matches. Germline V CDR1 and CDR2: SEHNR, FQNEAQ (reference sequence). The CDR3 sequence is 15 residues long. CDR3 in DNA: TGTGCCAGCAGCGCTACCGGGACAGGGGGCAACGAGCAGTACTTC. The encoded protein is CASSATGTGGNEQYF. Using reference TRBV7-9 and TRBJ2-7 for the parts outside the CDR3, the full variable domain is DTGVSQNPRHKITKRGQNVTFRCDPISEHNRLYWYRQTLGQGPEFLTYFQNEAQLEKSRLLSDRFSAERPKGSFSTLEIQRTEQGDSAMYLCASSATGTGGNEQYFGPGTRLTVT.

The chain carries TRBV20-1 and TRBJ2-7, with D possibly matching TRBD2 (5 bases). CDR3 length: 13 amino acids. V was cut by 6 bases and J by 1 base, with 13 bases left in between. Germline V CDR1 and CDR2: DFQATT, SNEGSKA (reference sequence). This CDR3 reads CSAPPGGSYEQYF. CDR3 nucleotides: TGCAGTGCCCCGCCTGGCGGGTCCTACGAGCAGTACTTC.

V usage is TRBV5-1 and J usage is TRBJ2-3, with 11 bases matching TRBD2. The CDR3 is 18 residues long. Germline loops: CDR1 SGHRS, CDR2 YFSETQ. The ends lost 2 bases at V and 6 bases at J; junction bases unmatched: 14. Written as DNA, the CDR3 is TGCGCCAGCAGCTTAACTCCGAAACTAGCGGGAGTTGTGGATACGCAGTATTTT. Residues: CASSLTPKLAGVVDTQYF.

The gene calls are TRBV28 and TRBJ2-2; 8 bases match TRBD2. There are 17 residues in the CDR3. Germline CDR1 reads MDHEN; CDR2 reads SYDVKM. Unmatched junction bases numbered 15, after V lost 5 bases and J lost 7 bases. The CDR3 region has the DNA TGTGCCAGCAGTCTGACCGGGGGGGCACGGGCGGGCGGGGAGCTGTTTTTT. Amino acids: CASSLTGGARAGGELFF.

The chain recombines TRBV6-4 with TRBJ2-3, with 13 bases fitting TRBD2. Germline CDR1 is MRHNA and CDR2 is SNTAGT. The CDR3 sequence is 15 residues long. Trimming took 5 bases from V and 4 from J; bases not matched to a gene: 3. The chain's CDR3 is CASSLLAGGPDTQYF. The CDR3 bases are TGTGCCAGCAGTTTACTAGCGGGGGGGCCAGATACGCAGTATTTT.

This chain joins TRBV7-2 and TRBJ2-1; 8 bases agree with TRBD2. Losses at the gene ends were 5 bases for V and 5 bases for J; bases not matched to a gene: 11. CDR3 length: 16 residues. Germline V lookup: CDR1 SGHTA, CDR2 FQGNSA. Here the CDR3 DNA reads TGTGCCAGCAGCAGAGAACTTAGCGGGGACGACAATGAGCAGTTCTTC. It translates to CASSRELSGDDNEQFF.

The CDR3: CAISESGDRASPLHF. The CDR3 bases are TGTGCCATCAGTGAGTCCGGGGACAGGGCTTCACCCCTCCACTTT. The chain couples TRBV10-3 to TRBJ1-6, with TRBD1 matching 9 bases. J was trimmed by 9 bases and V by 0 bases; bases with no gene match: 3. The CDR3 sequence is 15 residues long. Germline V gene lookup returns CDR1 ENHRY and CDR2 SYGVKD.

This clonotype appeared a few times. The chain couples TRBV7-2 to TRBJ1-5; TRBD1 agrees at 7 bases. Germline CDR1 and CDR2: SGHTA and FQGNSA. This CDR3 comprises 13 residues. V lost 6 bases, J lost 7 bases, and 6 bases stayed unmatched. CDR3 DNA sequence: TGTGCCAGCAGTCAGGGGGAGCGGCAGCCCCAGCATTTT. It translates to CASSQGERQPQHF.

In its sample, this clonotype was seen a few times. V is TRBV6-5 and J is TRBJ1-5, with unresolved D. V lost 2 bases and J lost 5, with 7 bases in between. Looked up from germline, CDR1 is MNHEY and CDR2 is SVGAGI. The CDR3 is 13 amino acids. CDR3 loop: CASSYERDQPQHF. DNA of the CDR3: TGTGCCAGCAGTTACGAACGGGATCAGCCCCAGCATTTT.

The CDR3 sequence: CASSFSREQFF. The CDR3 DNA is TGTGCCAGCAGCTTCAGTAGAGAGCAGTTCTTC. This chain uses TRBV7-2 with TRBJ2-1; D unclear. Germline V gene data show CDR1 as SGHTA and CDR2 as FQGNSA. V lost 3 bases and J 10 bases, leaving 7 bases between the germline ends. The CDR3 consists of 11 residues.

In this sample, this clonotype turned up a few times. This chain connects TRBV2 to TRBJ1-5, with TRBD1 matching over 8 bases. Looked up from germline, CDR1 is SNHLY and CDR2 is FYNNEI. The CDR3 sequence is 17 residues long. The ends lost 5 bases at V and 0 bases at J; junction bases unmatched: 9. The CDR3: CASSPDRAGYSNQPQHF. CDR3 nucleotide sequence: TGTGCCAGCAGTCCGGACAGGGCCGGTTATAGCAATCAGCCCCAGCATTTT. The variable domain in full, with the rest retrieved from reference TRBV2 and TRBJ1-5, is EPEVTQTPSHQVTQMGQEVILRCVPISNHLYFYWYRQILGQKVEFLVSFYNNEISEKSEIFDDQFSVERPDGSNFTLKIRSTKLEDSAMYFCASSPDRAGYSNQPQHFGDGTRLSIL.

There are a few counts of this clonotype. The rearrangement links TRBV7-9 to TRBJ2-3; the match to TRBD2 covers 10 bases. The V gene end was trimmed by 5 bases and the J gene end by 2 bases; junction bases not matched to a gene: 7. Germline lookup yields CDR1 SEHNR and CDR2 FQNEAQ (reference sequence). There are 16 residues in the CDR3. CDR3 sequence: CASSRTTSGYTDTQYF. CDR3 in DNA: TGTGCCAGCAGCCGTACGACTAGCGGGTACACAGATACGCAGTATTTT.

This clonotype was seen a few times. The chain's CDR3 is CSALPGQGFQPQHF. In nucleotides, the CDR3 is TGCAGTGCTCTCCCGGGACAGGGTTTTCAGCCCCAGCATTTT. V usage is TRBV20-1 and J usage is TRBJ1-5, with 9 nucleotides matching TRBD1. Looked up from germline, CDR1 is DFQATT and CDR2 is SNEGSKA (reference sequence). The ends lost 5 bases at V and 6 bases at J; junction bases unmatched: 8. This CDR3 is 14 amino acids long.

In this sample, this clonotype turned up a few times. The chain uses TRBV4-1 and TRBJ1-2; 7 bases line up with TRBD1. V was pared by 0 bases and J by 9 bases, with 13 bases of the junction left unmatched. In germline, CDR1 is MGHRA, CDR2 YSYEKL. The CDR3 contains 16 residues. The CDR3 region has the DNA TGCGCCAGCAGCCAAGAGTGGAGACAGGGTATCCGGAGCTACACCTTC. This translates into CASSQEWRQGIRSYTF.

The chain carries TRBV7-2 and TRBJ2-3; 8 bases fit TRBD2. The CDR3 contains 17 residues. J lost 1 base, V lost 1 base, and 7 bases had no gene match. CDR1 SGHTA and CDR2 FQGNSA come from the germline V gene. CDR3 amino acids: CASSLVGAGGGTDTQYF. The CDR3 nucleotides are TGTGCCAGCAGCTTAGTGGGGGCGGGAGGAGGCACAGATACGCAGTATTTT.

This rearrangement joins TRBV20-1 to TRBJ2-7, with unresolved D. V was cut by 1 base and J by 4 bases, with 14 bases left in between. The germline gives CDR1 DFQATT, CDR2 SNEGSKA (reference sequence). The CDR3 covers 14 residues. CDR3 sequence (DNA): TGCAGTGCTAGAGGAACGGGCTCAAGATACGAGCAGTACTTC. This sequence encodes CSARGTGSRYEQYF.

The V call is TRBV5-8, the J call TRBJ1-2; TRBD1 aligns across 8 bases. The V gene end was trimmed by 4 bases and the J gene end by 7 bases; junction bases not matched to a gene: 9. The germline V gene has CDR1 SGHTS and CDR2 YDEGEE. The CDR3 length is 14 residues. CDR3: CASSLEQGGLGYTF. The CDR3 DNA reads TGTGCCAGCAGCCTTGAACAGGGGGGCCTTGGCTACACCTTC.

This clonotype appeared a few times. The V and J genes are TRBV4-1 and TRBJ2-3, with 7 bases aligning to TRBD2. The CDR3 contains 14 residues. CDR1 is MGHRA and CDR2 is YSYEKL in the germline V gene. After removal of 6 bases from V and 2 bases from J, the junction contained 5 bases not matched to a gene. CDR3 residues: CASRYGGNTDTQYF. In nucleotides, the CDR3 is TGCGCCAGCAGATACGGGGGGAACACAGATACGCAGTATTTT.

The chain recombines TRBV20-1 with TRBJ1-2; TRBD1 matches 10 bases. Germline V gives CDR1 DFQATT, CDR2 SNEGSKA (reference sequence). The CDR3 is 13 amino acids. Trimming cost V 6 bases and J 7 bases; bases outside gene matches: 8. CDR3 sequence (DNA): TGCAGTGCCCTTCGACAGGGGGCGTTTGGCTACACCTTC. Translation: CSALRQGAFGYTF.

This clonotype appeared a few times. This chain links TRBV10-3 with TRBJ2-7; 10 bases align to TRBD2. V was clipped by 10 bases and J by 5 bases; unmatched bases: 11. The CDR3 has 14 amino acids. The germline CDR1 and CDR2 sequences are ENHRY and SYGVKD. For the CDR3, the DNA is TGTGCCAGCCAGCCGGGACTAGCGACTGACGAGCAGTACTTC. As protein: CASQPGLATDEQYF.

This clonotype was counted a single time. The chain is built from TRBV7-2 and TRBJ2-2; D gene ambiguous. Germline CDR1 is SGHTA and CDR2 is FQGNSA. This CDR3 region has 15 residues. Trimming left V 5 bases short and J 6 bases short, with 16 bases between. CDR3 residues: CASSPFTVQSGELFF. The CDR3 nucleotides read TGTGCCAGCAGCCCCTTCACTGTACAGTCCGGGGAGCTGTTTTTT. Variable domain in full (rest from reference TRBV7-2 and TRBJ2-2): GAGVSQSPSNKVTEKGKDVELRCDPISGHTALYWYRQSLGQGLEFLIYFQGNSAPDKSGLPSDRFSAERTGGSVSTLTIQRTQQEDSAVYLCASSPFTVQSGELFFGEGSRLTVL.

The chain has TRBV27 and TRBJ1-5; D unresolved. V was clipped by 5 bases and J by 10 bases, with 15 bases between them. The CDR3 extends over 13 amino acids. Germline CDR1 is MNHEY and CDR2 is SMNVEV (reference sequence). The CDR3 DNA reads as TGTGCCAGCAGTGCCGACGCGATCCGACCCCAGCATTTT. As protein: CASSADAIRPQHF.

The rearrangement joins TRBV12-3 or TRBV12-4 to TRBJ2-3; perhaps D is TRBD1 or TRBD2 (5 bases each). The CDR3 loop spans 14 amino acids. The ends were cut back, 10 bases at V and 0 bases at J, with 14 bases in the middle. CDR3 protein: CATQVRESTDTQYF. Here the CDR3 DNA reads TGTGCCACCCAGGTCAGGGAGAGCACAGATACGCAGTATTTT.

This clonotype was detected a few times. The rearrangement uses TRBV7-2 and TRBJ2-2, with D possibly being TRBD2 (6 bases). Trimming left V 2 bases short and J 1 base short, with 11 bases between. Germline assignment: CDR1 SGHTA and CDR2 FQGNSA. This CDR3 comprises 16 residues. The DNA for the CDR3 is TGTGCCAGCAGCTTACGGGGACTCTTGAACACCGGGGAGCTGTTTTTT. Its protein is CASSLRGLLNTGELFF.

V gene TRBV20-1 combines with J gene TRBJ2-7, with 8 bases fitting TRBD1. V lost 5 bases, J lost 3 bases, and 9 bases stayed unmatched. The germline gives CDR1 DFQATT, CDR2 SNEGSKA (reference sequence). The CDR3 has 14 residues. CDR3 DNA sequence: TGCAGTGCTCCTGCAGGGGGCCCACGCTACGAGCAGTACTTC. Translated: CSAPAGGPRYEQYF.

As concerns this clonotype: One end of the junction fails to match germline, which may point to a read error. CDR3 loop: CASSPRQGLAGVSYSEQFF. The CDR3 coding sequence is TGTGCCAGCAGCCCCCGGCAGGGACTAGCGGGGGTCTCCTACAGTGAGCAGTTCTTC. The V and J genes are TRBV7-6 and TRBJ2-1; 14 nucleotides match TRBD2. The germline CDR1 and CDR2 sequences are SGHVS and FNYEAQ. The CDR3 spans 19 residues.

The chain combines TRBV6-5 with TRBJ2-7; 9 bases match TRBD2. Trimming removed 2 bases from V and 0 bases from J; junction bases left unmatched: 2. The CDR3 extends over 15 amino acids. CDR1 is MNHEY and CDR2 is SVGAGI in the germline V gene. The chain's CDR3 is CASSYRTSVSYEQYF. The DNA for the CDR3 is TGTGCCAGCAGTTACAGGACTAGCGTCTCCTACGAGCAGTACTTC.

The chain combines TRBV24-1 with TRBJ2-5; D ambiguous. Trimming removed 0 bases from V and 5 bases from J, with 6 bases in between. This CDR3 is 13 amino acids long. Germline CDR1 reads KGHDR; CDR2 reads SFDVKD. The CDR3 loop reads CATSDLFRETQYF. The CDR3, as DNA: TGTGCCACCAGTGATTTGTTCCGGGAGACCCAGTACTTC.

The chain is built from TRBV11-2 and TRBJ2-7; D unresolved. This CDR3 is 12 amino acids long. Trimming removed 1 base from V and 9 bases from J, with 10 bases in between. Germline CDR1 reads SGHAT; CDR2 reads FQNNGV. In nucleotides, the CDR3 is TGTGCCAGCAGCTTAGCCACGTGGACGCAGTACTTC. Its protein is CASSLATWTQYF. The whole variable domain, filled in from reference TRBV11-2 and TRBJ2-7, reads EAGVAQSPRYKIIEKRQSVAFWCNPISGHATLYWYQQILGQGPKLLIQFQNNGVVDDSQLPKDRFSAERLKGVDSTLKIQPAKLEDSAVYLCASSLATWTQYFGPGTRLTVT.